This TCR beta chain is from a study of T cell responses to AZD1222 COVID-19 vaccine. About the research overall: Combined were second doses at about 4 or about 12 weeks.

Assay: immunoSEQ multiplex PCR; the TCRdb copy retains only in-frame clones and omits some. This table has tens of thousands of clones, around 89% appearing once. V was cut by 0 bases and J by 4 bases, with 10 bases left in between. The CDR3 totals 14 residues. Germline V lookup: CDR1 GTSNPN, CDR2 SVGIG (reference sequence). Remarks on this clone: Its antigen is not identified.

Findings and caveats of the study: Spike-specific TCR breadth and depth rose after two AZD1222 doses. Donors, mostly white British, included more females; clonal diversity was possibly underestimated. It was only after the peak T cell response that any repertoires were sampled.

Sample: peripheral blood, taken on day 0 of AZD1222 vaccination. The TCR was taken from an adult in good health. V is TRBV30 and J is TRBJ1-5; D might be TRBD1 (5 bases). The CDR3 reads CAWSVRAGNQPQHF. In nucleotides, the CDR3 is TGTGCCTGGAGTGTACGGGCAGGGAATCAGCCCCAGCATTTT.